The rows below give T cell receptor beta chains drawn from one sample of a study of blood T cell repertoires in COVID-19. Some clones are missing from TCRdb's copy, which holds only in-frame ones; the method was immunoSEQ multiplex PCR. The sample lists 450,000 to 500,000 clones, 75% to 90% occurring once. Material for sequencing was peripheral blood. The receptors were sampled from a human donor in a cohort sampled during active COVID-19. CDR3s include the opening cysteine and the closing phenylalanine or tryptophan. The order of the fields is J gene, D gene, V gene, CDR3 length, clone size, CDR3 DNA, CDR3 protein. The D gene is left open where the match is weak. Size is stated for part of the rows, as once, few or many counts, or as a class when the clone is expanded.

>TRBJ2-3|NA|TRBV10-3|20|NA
TGTGCCATCAGTGAGTCGCGCTTTCGAGCCATCGAGCGGGCCACAGATACGCAGTATTTT
CAISESRFRAIERATDTQYF
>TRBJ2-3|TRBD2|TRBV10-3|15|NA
TGTGCCATCAGTGTAGCGGGAGAGGATCCAGATACGCAGTATTTT
CAISVAGEDPDTQYF
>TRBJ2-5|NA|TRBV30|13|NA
TGTGCCTGGGGGCAGGGGACGACCCCGACCCAGTACTTC
CAWGQGTTPTQYF
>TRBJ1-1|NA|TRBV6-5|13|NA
TGTGCCAGCAGGGATGACAGGTACACTGAAGCTTTCTTT
CASRDDRYTEAFF
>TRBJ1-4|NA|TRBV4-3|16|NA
TGCGCCAGCAGCCAAGAAGCGGGGGCGGCTAATGAAAAACTGTTTTTT
CASSQEAGAANEKLFF
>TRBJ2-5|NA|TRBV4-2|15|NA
TGTGCCAGCAGCCAAGTGTACAGGGCCTGGGAGACCCAGTACTTC
CASSQVYRAWETQYF
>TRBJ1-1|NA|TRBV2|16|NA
TGTGCCAGCAGTGAACAGGGAGGGAAAAAGAACACTGAAGCTTTCTTT
CASSEQGGKKNTEAFF
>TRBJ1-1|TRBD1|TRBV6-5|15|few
TGTGCCAGCAGTTACGCGAACAGGGGGACCACTGAAGCTTTCTTT
CASSYANRGTTEAFF
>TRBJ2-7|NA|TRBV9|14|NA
TGTGCCAGCAGCGTAGATCCGGAATCAGGGCTCCCCTGCTTC
CASSVDPESGLPCF
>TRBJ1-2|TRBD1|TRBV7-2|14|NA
TGTGCCAGCAGCCCCCCGGGACAGAACTATGGCTACACCTTC
CASSPPGQNYGYTF
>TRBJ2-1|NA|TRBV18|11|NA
TGTGCCAGCTCCAGAACCAAGGAGCAGTTCTTC
CASSRTKEQFF
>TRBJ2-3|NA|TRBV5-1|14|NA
TGCGCCAGCAGCAGAAGGACAGGCACAGATACGCAGTATTTT
CASSRRTGTDTQYF
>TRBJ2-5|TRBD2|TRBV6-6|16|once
TGTGCCAGCAGTTACTCTTGGGCTAGCGGAGAAGAGACCCAGTACTTC
CASSYSWASGEETQYF
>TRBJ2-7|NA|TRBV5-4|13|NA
TGTGCCAGCAGCTTGGACAGGACCTACGGGCAGTACTTC
CASSLDRTYGQYF
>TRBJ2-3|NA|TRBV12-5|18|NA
TGTGCTAGTGGTTTGGCCCTCTTCCCTCGGCAGGGGGGAGATACGCAGTATTTT
CASGLALFPRQGGDTQYF
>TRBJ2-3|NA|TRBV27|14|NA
TGTGCCAGCAGTTGGCAGCGGGGCACAGATACGCAGTATTTT
CASSWQRGTDTQYF
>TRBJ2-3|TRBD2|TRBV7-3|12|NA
TGTGCCAGCAGCCCAGGGAGGGGTACGCAGTATTTT
CASSPGRGTQYF
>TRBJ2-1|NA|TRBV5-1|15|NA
TGCGCCAGCAAGTCCGGGACACCCTCCTACAATGAGCAGTTCTTC
CASKSGTPSYNEQFF
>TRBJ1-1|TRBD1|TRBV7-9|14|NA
TGTGCCAGCAGTTTTACAGGGGGCAGGACTGAAGCTTTCTTT
CASSFTGGRTEAFF
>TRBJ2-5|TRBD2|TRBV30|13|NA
TGTGCCTGGAGTACCGGGAGGGAAGAGACCCAGTACTTC
CAWSTGREETQYF
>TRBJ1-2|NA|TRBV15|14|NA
TGTGCCACCAGCAGACAGGGGACTAACTATGGCTACACCTTC
CATSRQGTNYGYTF
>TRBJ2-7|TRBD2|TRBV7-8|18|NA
TGTGCCAGCAGCTTAGCATGGTTAGCGGGAGGTCGGCAGTACGAGCAGTACTTC
CASSLAWLAGGRQYEQYF
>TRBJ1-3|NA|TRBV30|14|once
TGTGCCTGGAGTTCGGGTTACTCTGGAAACACCATATATTTT
CAWSSGYSGNTIYF
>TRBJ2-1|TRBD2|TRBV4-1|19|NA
TGCGCCAGCAGCCAAACACCGGGACTAGCGGGAGAACCTTTTGATGAGCAGTTCTTC
CASSQTPGLAGEPFDEQFF
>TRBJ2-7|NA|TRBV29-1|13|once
TGCAGCGCCAAAGGGACTGGAGAATACGAGCAGTACTTC
CSAKGTGEYEQYF
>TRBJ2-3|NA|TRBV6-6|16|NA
TGTGCCAGCAGTTACTCGAGTAAAGCCAGCACAGATACGCAGTATTTT
CASSYSSKASTDTQYF
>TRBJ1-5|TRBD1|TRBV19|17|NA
TGTGCCAGTAGTATAGATCGGCCGGGACAGGGCAATCAGCCCCAGCATTTT
CASSIDRPGQGNQPQHF
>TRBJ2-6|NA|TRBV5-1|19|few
TGCGCCAGCAGCTTGGCCCCTAATTATCCCGACTCTGGGGCCAACGTCCTGACTTTC
CASSLAPNYPDSGANVLTF
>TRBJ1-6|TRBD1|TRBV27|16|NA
TGTGCCAGCACCCCGGACAGGGTGGCCTATAATTCACCCCTCCACTTT
CASTPDRVAYNSPLHF
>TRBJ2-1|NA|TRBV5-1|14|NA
TGCGCCAGCAGTAGTACCTCAGGGGCTAATGAGCAGTTCTTC
CASSSTSGANEQFF
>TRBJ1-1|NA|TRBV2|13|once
TGTGCCAGCAGAGTACAGGCGAACACTGAAGCTTTCTTT
CASRVQANTEAFF
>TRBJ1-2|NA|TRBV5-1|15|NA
TGCGCCAGCAGCTTGGCCGGTGACACCTACTATGGCTACACCTTC
CASSLAGDTYYGYTF
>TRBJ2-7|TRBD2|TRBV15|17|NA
TGTGCCACCAGCAGAGGGGGATTGGCGGGAGGGTCCTACGAGCAGTACTTC
CATSRGGLAGGSYEQYF
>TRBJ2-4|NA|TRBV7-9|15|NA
TGTGCCAGCAGCCGCCCAGGGGATCCCAAAAACATTCAGTACTTC
CASSRPGDPKNIQYF
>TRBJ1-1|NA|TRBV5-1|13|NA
TGCGCCAGCAGCTTGGCCCGGAACACTGAAGCTTTCTTT
CASSLARNTEAFF
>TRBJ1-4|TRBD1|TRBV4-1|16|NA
TGCGCCAGCAGCCAAGACCGGACAGGGGGGACTGAAAAACTGTTTTTT
CASSQDRTGGTEKLFF
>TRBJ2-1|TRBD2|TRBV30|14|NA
TGTGCCTGGAGGCCGGGACTAGCGGGCAATGAGCAGTTCTTC
CAWRPGLAGNEQFF
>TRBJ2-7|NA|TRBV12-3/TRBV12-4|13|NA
TGTGCCAGCAGTTTCCAGGGTACGTACGAGCAGTACTTC
CASSFQGTYEQYF
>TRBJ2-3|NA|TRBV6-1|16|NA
TGTGCCAGCAGTGTCCTAACGCGGGGATCAACAGATACGCAGTATTTT
CASSVLTRGSTDTQYF
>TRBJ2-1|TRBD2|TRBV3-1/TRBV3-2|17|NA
TGTGCCAGCAGCCAGGCCGTAGGAGCGGGATTGGGTGCTGAGCAGTTCTTC
CASSQAVGAGLGAEQFF
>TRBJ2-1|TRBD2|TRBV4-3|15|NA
TGCGCCAGCAGCCGGACTAGCGGGCAATACAATGAGCAGTTCTTC
CASSRTSGQYNEQFF
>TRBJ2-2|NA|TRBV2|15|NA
TGTGCCAGCAGTGAATTGGCCAGGGGCACCGGGGAGCTGTTTTTT
CASSELARGTGELFF
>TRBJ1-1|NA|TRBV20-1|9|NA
TGCAGCGGAGGCACTGAAGCTTTCTTT
CSGGTEAFF
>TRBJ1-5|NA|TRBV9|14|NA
TGTGCCAGCAGCCAGCCCGGGGTCAATCAGCCCCAGCATTTT
CASSQPGVNQPQHF
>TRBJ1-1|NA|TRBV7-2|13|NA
TGTGCCAGCAGCTTAGCCACAGACACTGAAGCTTTCTTT
CASSLATDTEAFF
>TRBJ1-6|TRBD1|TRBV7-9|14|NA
TGTGCCAGCGTCCCGGGGACAGGGCAATCACCCCTCCACTTT
CASVPGTGQSPLHF
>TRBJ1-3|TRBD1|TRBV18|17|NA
TGTGCCAGTCATCTCGGACAGGGTGCTGGATCTGGAAACACCATATATTTT
CASHLGQGAGSGNTIYF
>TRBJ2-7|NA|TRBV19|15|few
TGTGCCAGTAGTATAGAAGTAGGGAGTGGATACGAGCAGTACTTC
CASSIEVGSGYEQYF
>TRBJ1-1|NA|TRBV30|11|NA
TGTGCCTGGAGGGTCACCCGCGTAGCTTTCTTT
CAWRVTRVAFF
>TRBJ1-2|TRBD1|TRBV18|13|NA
TGTGCCAGCTCACCACGACAGGGAGACGGCTACACCTTC
CASSPRQGDGYTF
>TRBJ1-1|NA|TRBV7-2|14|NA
TGTGCCAGCAGCTTAGAACAGGGTGTCACTGAAGCTTTCTTT
CASSLEQGVTEAFF
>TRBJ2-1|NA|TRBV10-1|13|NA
TGCGCCAGCAGTCGACCAGGACTAAATGAGCAGTTCTTC
CASSRPGLNEQFF
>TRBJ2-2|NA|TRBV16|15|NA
TGTGCCAGCAGCCAATCCCGAGATTTGATAGGGGAGCTGTTTTTT
CASSQSRDLIGELFF
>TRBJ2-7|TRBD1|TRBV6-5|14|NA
TGTGCCAGCAGTTACTCGACCCAGGGGGTCGAGCAGTACTTC
CASSYSTQGVEQYF
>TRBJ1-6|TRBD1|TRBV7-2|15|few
TGTGCCAGCAGAATAGACGGGACAGGGCCTTCACCCCTCCACTTT
CASRIDGTGPSPLHF
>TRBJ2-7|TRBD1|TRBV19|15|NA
TGTGCCAGTAGTTGGGACAGGGGGGAGTCCTACGAGCAGTACTTC
CASSWDRGESYEQYF
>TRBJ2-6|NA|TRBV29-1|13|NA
TGCAGCGTCACTGGTTCGGGGGCCAACGTCCTGACTTTC
CSVTGSGANVLTF